Shown below are 31 T cell receptor beta chains from a single sample sequenced in a study of cytomegalovirus exposure and HLA in healthy donors. The PCR made use of 60 Vbeta and 13 Jbeta primers. TCRdb's copy holds only in-frame clones and misses some; the assay was immunoSEQ multiplex PCR. Among about 150,000 clones listed, around nine tenths were seen once. Sequenced material: PBMCs. All receptors come from a woman aged 25 to 39 in good health and CMV-seronegative.

This sequence joins TRBV9 and TRBJ2-1, with D perhaps TRBD2 (6 bases). There are 17 residues in the CDR3. V was pared by 2 bases and J by 2 bases, with 17 bases between. Germline CDR1 and CDR2: SGDLS and YYNGEE. The CDR3 here is CASSVGLASYAYNEQFF. Written as DNA, the CDR3 is TGTGCCAGCAGCGTTGGGCTAGCGAGTTACGCCTACAATGAGCAGTTCTTC.

The rearrangement links TRBV2 to TRBJ2-1; 9 nucleotides line up with TRBD2. CDR3 length: 16 residues. With 5 bases clipped from V and 4 bases from J, the junction kept 9 bases outside the gene matches. From germline, CDR1 is SNHLY and CDR2 FYNNEI. The CDR3 loop reads CASSRTLAGAYNEQFF. Written as DNA, the CDR3 is TGTGCCAGCAGTAGAACTTTAGCGGGGGCTTACAATGAGCAGTTCTTC.

The gene calls are TRBV19 and TRBJ1-6; D is ambiguous. CDR1 is LNHDA and CDR2 is SQIVND in the germline V gene (reference sequence). The CDR3 is 14 residues long. V dropped 3 bases and J dropped 8 bases, with 11 bases sitting between them. In DNA, the CDR3 is TGTGCCAGTAGTATCGGGGTAGAGCATTCACCCCTCCACTTT. This codes for CASSIGVEHSPLHF.

The rearrangement links TRBV4-1 to TRBJ2-7; 8 bases match TRBD2. Trimming removed 2 bases from V and 5 bases from J; junction bases left unmatched: 11. This CDR3 spans 16 amino acids. Germline V lookup: CDR1 MGHRA, CDR2 YSYEKL. The CDR3, as DNA: TGCGCCAGCAGCCAACTCCCCTCGGGGGGGCCAAACGAGCAGTACTTC. Translating it yields CASSQLPSGGPNEQYF.

The chain has TRBV4-2 and TRBJ2-1, with no clear D. Germline assignment: CDR1 LGHNA and CDR2 YNFKEQ. CDR3 length equals 16 residues. V lost 0 bases and J lost 6, with 15 bases in between. The CDR3, as DNA: TGTGCCAGCAGCCAAGACCTCCGGAGCTCCCTCAATGAGCAGTTCTTC. It translates to CASSQDLRSSLNEQFF.

The chain is built from TRBV6-1 and TRBJ1-3, with a weak D call TRBD1 (5 bases). V was cut by 1 base and J by 4 bases, with 11 bases left in between. Germline V CDR1 and CDR2: MNHNS, SASEGT. This CDR3 spans 15 amino acids. DNA of the CDR3: TGTGCCAGCAGTGAAGTTGCAGGGCCCGGAAACACCATATATTTT. It is translated as CASSEVAGPGNTIYF.

This clone was seen a few times. The chain couples TRBV5-6 to TRBJ1-3, with D perhaps matching TRBD1 (5 bases). The CDR3 consists of 16 residues. V shed 4 bases and J shed 7 bases, with 21 bases lying between them. Germline V gene lookup returns CDR1 SGHDT and CDR2 YYEEEE. CDR3 region: CASSQFLRVLGNTIYF. The CDR3 DNA follows: TGTGCCAGCAGCCAATTCCTCAGGGTCTTGGGGAACACCATATATTTT.

This clone appeared a single time. The chain is built from TRBV9 and TRBJ2-1; 8 bases map to TRBD1. Germline CDR1 and CDR2: SGDLS and YYNGEE. The V gene end was trimmed by 3 bases and the J gene end by 1 base; junction bases not matched to a gene: 3. The CDR3 sequence is 15 residues long. This CDR3 is CASSAGQGSYNEQFF. The CDR3, as DNA: TGTGCCAGCAGCGCCGGACAGGGTTCCTACAATGAGCAGTTCTTC. The variable domain in full, with the rest retrieved from reference TRBV9 and TRBJ2-1, is DSGVTQTPKHLITATGQRVTLRCSPRSGDLSVYWYQQSLDQGLQFLIQYYNGEERAKGNILERFSAQQFPDLHSELNLSSLELGDSALYFCASSAGQGSYNEQFFGPGTRLTVL.

The genes are TRBV27 and TRBJ2-7; 12 bases line up with TRBD2. V was pared by 3 bases and J by 2 bases, with 2 bases of the junction left unmatched. The CDR3 is made up of 15 amino acids. The germline CDR1 and CDR2 sequences are MNHEY and SMNVEV (reference sequence). CDR3 sequence reads: CASSFGLAGPYEQYF. The CDR3 DNA reads TGTGCCAGCAGTTTCGGACTAGCGGGACCCTACGAGCAGTACTTC.

The V and J genes are TRBV2 and TRBJ1-2; 8 bases match TRBD1. CDR3 length equals 15 residues. Germline loops: CDR1 SNHLY, CDR2 FYNNEI. V dropped 7 bases and J dropped 5; count of bases not matched to a gene: 12. The CDR3 region is CASTTSAGGYYGYTF. The CDR3 DNA is TGTGCCAGCACAACGTCGGCAGGGGGCTATTATGGCTACACCTTC.

The V gene is TRBV27, the J gene TRBJ2-7; 7 nucleotides align to TRBD1. The CDR3 spans 14 residues. V was pared by 3 bases and J by 0 bases, with 2 bases of the junction left unmatched. The V gene's germline CDR1 is MNHEY and CDR2 SMNVEV (reference sequence). CDR3 bases: TGTGCCAGCAGTTTTTCAGGGGGCTCCTACGAGCAGTACTTC. Its translation: CASSFSGGSYEQYF.

The rearrangement links TRBV5-1 to TRBJ2-5; TRBD1 aligns across 11 bases. Germline CDR1 and CDR2: SGHRS and YFSETQ. The V and J ends lost 1 base and 4 bases, in that order; junction bases with no gene match: 9. The CDR3 loop spans 17 amino acids. The CDR3 DNA sequence: TGCGCCAGCAGCTTGAGGACAGGGGGCGCCCCGGGAGAGACCCAGTACTTC. It yields the protein CASSLRTGGAPGETQYF.

The chain couples TRBV28 to TRBJ2-7; 8 bases fit TRBD1. Germline V gives CDR1 MDHEN, CDR2 SYDVKM. V lost 5 bases, J lost 3 bases, and 6 bases stayed unmatched. This CDR3 contains 14 residues. The CDR3 DNA reads TGTGCCAGCAGTCCCTGGACAGGGCGCTACGAGCAGTACTTC. Amino acid sequence: CASSPWTGRYEQYF. Full variable domain (remainder filled in from reference TRBV28 and TRBJ2-7): DVKVTQSSRYLVKRTGEKVFLECVQDMDHENMFWYRQDPGLGLRLIYFSYDVKMKEKGDIPEGYSVSREKKERFSLILESASTNQTSMYLCASSPWTGRYEQYFGPGTRLTVT.

V is TRBV6-5 and J is TRBJ2-2, with 10 bases fitting TRBD1. The length of the CDR3 is 15 residues. V lost 0 bases, J lost 7 bases, and 2 bases stayed unmatched. The germline gives CDR1 MNHEY, CDR2 SVGAGI. DNA for the CDR3: TGTGCCAGCAGTTACTCGACAGGGGGCTTCGGGGAGCTGTTTTTT. This gives the protein CASSYSTGGFGELFF.

This sequence joins TRBV25-1 and TRBJ2-1, with 15 bases lining up with TRBD2. Trimming took 10 bases from V and 7 from J; bases not matched to a gene: 2. The CDR3 length is 13 residues. CDR1 and CDR2 (germline): MGHDK, SYGVNS. The CDR3 nucleotides read TGTGCCACGGGACTAGCGGGGGGAAATGAGCAGTTCTTC. This encodes CATGLAGGNEQFF.

This sequence joins TRBV13 and TRBJ2-1; TRBD2 is a possible D gene (5 bases). The CDR3 consists of 15 residues. V shed 5 bases and J shed 7 bases, with 18 bases lying between them. CDR1 PRHDT and CDR2 FYEKMQ come from the germline V gene (reference sequence). The CDR3 region is CASSKTDGPGNEQFF. CDR3 in DNA: TGTGCCAGCAGCAAAACGGACGGACCGGGGAATGAGCAGTTCTTC.

With regard to this clone: The junction and the germline gene differ at one end; a read error may be behind it. The rearrangement joins TRBV19 to TRBJ2-2; 8 bases fit TRBD2. Germline values: CDR1 LNHDA, CDR2 SQIVND (reference sequence). CDR3 size: 15 residues. The CDR3 region is CASSVNGGAVGEPFF. CDR3 sequence (DNA): TGTGCCAGTAGTGTTAACGGGGGGGCCGTCGGGGAGCCGTTTTTT.

The V and J genes are TRBV5-6 and TRBJ2-1; possibly TRBD2 for D (6 bases). V lost 0 bases, J lost 4 bases, and 14 bases lay in between. Germline CDR1 reads SGHDT; CDR2 reads YYEEEE. The CDR3 spans 16 residues. The CDR3 reads CASSLGRGLGYNEQFF. CDR3 coding DNA: TGTGCCAGCAGCTTGGGGAGGGGATTAGGATACAATGAGCAGTTCTTC.

About this clone itself: One end of the junction varies from germline; a read error may be responsible. The sample holds other DNA sequences that translate to the same CDR3. The rearrangement links TRBV19 to TRBJ2-1, with 10 bases fitting TRBD1. The germline CDR1 and CDR2 sequences are LNHDA and SQIVND (reference sequence). The CDR3 contains 15 residues. The DNA for the CDR3 is TGTGCCAGTAGTGCAGGGACAGGGGCCTACAACGAGCAGTTCTTC. Translation gives CASSAGTGAYNEQFF.

This clone was observed once. V gene TRBV2 combines with J gene TRBJ1-1; weak D call: TRBD1 (5 bases). Germline V gene sequence: CDR1 SNHLY, CDR2 FYNNEI. Trimming removed 2 bases at V and 3 bases at J, with 16 bases between. This CDR3 region has 16 residues. CDR3 nucleotide sequence: TGTGCCAGCAGTGAATCGTTGCGGGGGGGGGACACTGAAGCTTTCTTT. It encodes CASSESLRGGDTEAFF.

The V and J genes are TRBV11-1 and TRBJ2-2; possible D gene TRBD2, 6 bases. The CDR3 loop spans 15 amino acids. The ends were cut back, 4 bases at V and 3 bases at J, with 12 bases in the middle. The V gene's germline CDR1 is SGHAT and CDR2 FQDESV (reference sequence). CDR3 loop: CASSYTGTHTGELFF. Here the CDR3 DNA reads TGTGCCAGCAGCTATACCGGGACTCACACCGGGGAGCTGTTTTTT.

The chain joins TRBV9 to TRBJ2-3; the match to TRBD2 covers 11 bases. V lost 2 bases to trimming and J lost 4 bases; unmatched junction nucleotides: 6. CDR3 size: 16 residues. The germline V gene has CDR1 SGDLS and CDR2 YYNGEE. CDR3 coding DNA: TGTGCCAGCAGCGTCAGTAGCGGGAGGGCCCCAGATACGCAGTATTTT. Residues: CASSVSSGRAPDTQYF.

The chain uses TRBV18 and TRBJ1-1; D is unclear. V was shortened by 3 bases and J by 6 bases, with 11 bases between the two germline ends. The CDR3 covers 13 residues. Germline CDR1 is KGHSH and CDR2 is LQKENI. As DNA, the CDR3 is TGTGCCAGCTCACCTATCGGTGAATCTGAAGCTTTCTTT. Amino acid sequence: CASSPIGESEAFF. The whole variable domain, remainder taken from reference TRBV18 and TRBJ1-1, is NAGVMQNPRHLVRRRGQEARLRCSPMKGHSHVYWYRQLPEEGLKFMVYLQKENIIDESGMPKERFSAEFPKEGPSILRIQQVVRGDSAAYFCASSPIGESEAFFGQGTRLTVV.

V is TRBV30 and J is TRBJ1-5; D might be TRBD1 (5 bases). The CDR3 totals 13 residues. V shed 3 bases and J shed 5 bases, with 11 bases lying between them. The germline V gene has CDR1 GTSNPN and CDR2 SVGIG (reference sequence). The DNA for the CDR3 is TGTGCCTGGAGCAGGGCGCGATATCAGCCCCAGCATTTT. The encoded protein is CAWSRARYQPQHF.

The V and J genes are TRBV5-1 and TRBJ1-1, with a possible D match to TRBD1 (6 bases). The germline V gene has CDR1 SGHRS and CDR2 YFSETQ. The germline V and J ends were trimmed by 3 bases and 5 bases, with 20 bases remaining between them. The CDR3 has 16 amino acids. The CDR3 nucleotides are TGCGCCAGCAGCTGGCGAATTGGCGGGGGGCCTACTGAAGCTTTCTTT. This sequence encodes CASSWRIGGGPTEAFF.

The J gene is TRBJ2-3, the V gene TRBV10-3; D possibly corresponds to TRBD2 (5 bases). The germline CDR1 and CDR2 sequences are ENHRY and SYGVKD. Trimming shortened V by 3 bases and J by 5 bases, and 6 bases separated the two germline ends. The CDR3 sequence is 12 residues long. The CDR3 is CAISERGDTQYF. The CDR3 DNA is TGTGCCATCAGTGAACGGGGAGATACGCAGTATTTT.

The gene calls are TRBV7-9 and TRBJ2-3, with TRBD2 matching 8 bases. The CDR3 spans 18 residues. V lost 5 bases to trimming and J lost 2 bases; unmatched junction nucleotides: 15. Germline V gene sequence: CDR1 SEHNR, CDR2 FQNEAQ (reference sequence). CDR3 loop: CASSASLGAGGATDTQYF. The CDR3 nucleotides read TGTGCCAGCAGCGCCTCATTGGGGGCCGGGGGGGCCACAGATACGCAGTATTTT.

The CDR3 DNA reads as TGTGCCAGCAGCCTCGACAGGGATAAGACCCAGTACTTC. Amino acid sequence: CASSLDRDKTQYF. The chain is built from TRBV11-3 and TRBJ2-5; TRBD1 aligns across 7 bases. Germline trimming cut 5 bases from V and 6 bases from J; bases unmatched to any gene: 6. This CDR3 is built from 13 residues. CDR1 SGHNT and CDR2 YENEEA come from the germline V gene.

This sequence joins TRBV19 and TRBJ1-2; TRBD1 agrees at 7 bases. Germline V gene data show CDR1 as LNHDA and CDR2 as SQIVND (reference sequence). The CDR3 contains 14 residues. With V trimmed by 5 bases and J by 4 bases, 7 bases remained unmatched. For the CDR3, the DNA is TGTGCCAGTAGTCAACACGGGACAGTCTATGGCTACACCTTC. Translation gives CASSQHGTVYGYTF.

The chain employs TRBV15 and TRBJ2-5; 12 bases are a match to TRBD2. The CDR3 consists of 18 residues. J gave up 5 bases and V 1 base, and 11 bases lay outside the gene matches. Germline loops: CDR1 LNHNV, CDR2 YYDKDF (reference sequence). The CDR3: CATSRGLAGGPGGETQYF. The CDR3 nucleotides are TGTGCCACCAGCAGAGGCCTAGCGGGGGGGCCGGGTGGTGAGACCCAGTACTTC.

J is TRBJ1-5 and V is TRBV23-1; 11 bases map to TRBD1. TRBV23-1 is treated as an ORF (open reading frame) with a function not yet certain. J gave up 2 bases and V 0 bases, and 9 bases lay outside the gene matches. There are 19 residues in the CDR3. CDR3 in amino acids: CASSQSRDRGSMGNQPQHF. The CDR3, as DNA: TGCGCCAGCAGTCAATCCCGGGACAGGGGGTCGATGGGCAATCAGCCCCAGCATTTT.